What follows describes a single T cell receptor beta chain. The CDR3 spans 21 residues. V shed 0 bases, J shed 2 bases, and the junction held 18 bases outside the gene matches. Per germline, CDR1 LGHNT and CDR2 FRNRAP. In the original workflow: Amplification of reference gene primers provided the estimated nucleated cell counts. The repertoire was sequenced with immunoSEQ multiplex PCR; TCRdb's copy has only in-frame clones and lacks some. V and J calls and clone size are given by that table; D and trimming were obtained from the DNA. The data hold approximately 170,000 clones, with about 88% observed a single time. The sample belongs to a study of blood T cell repertoires in COVID-19. Background on the study: Specimens from acute and convalescent COVID-19 originated in the United States, Italy and Spain. The analysed material was cDNA or gDNA that came from T cells, B-cell-depleted T cells, or PBMCs.

The clonotype originates from a woman of 80 years or more in a cohort sampled during active or convalescent COVID-19. This chain uses TRBV12-5 with TRBJ2-3; 9 nucleotides match TRBD1. Sequencing was performed on peripheral blood. The CDR3 DNA reads as TGTGCTAGTGGTTTGGTACTGGGGACAGGGCGTGATGGTTCCCCCACAGATACGCAGTATTTT. Its translation is CASGLVLGTGRDGSPTDTQYF.